The sequence of this T cell receptor (beta chain) was determined in a study of beta chain features in type 1 diabetes. Study-wide points: Shorter TCRB CDR3s, moderately but significantly so, marked every one of the four CD4+ subsets in Type 1 diabetes patients.

Sequencing targeted expressed TCRB transcripts, as all isolated RNA had been reverse transcribed. An average approximately 3.3 million reads came from naive, central memory and regulatory T cell samples. Only in-frame clones appear in the TCRdb table, and some are missing; sequencing was by immunoSEQ multiplex PCR. The sample carries about 710,000 clones, about an eighth recorded once. This clone was seen a few times. As yet, its antigen is unknown. Germline V lookup: CDR1 SGHNT, CDR2 YYREEE (reference sequence). This CDR3 has 13 amino acids. V lost 0 bases, J lost 3 bases, and 7 bases lay in between. Heparinised blood was drawn once per donor, averaging approximately 100 mL.

This rearrangement joins TRBV5-4 to TRBJ2-7; D call uncertain. Material: naive CD4+ T cells from blood. This TCR was sampled from a young man with type 1 diabetes. The CDR3 bases are TGTGCCAGCAGCTTGGATCGGTACTACGAGCAGTACTTC. Translating gives CASSLDRYYEQYF.